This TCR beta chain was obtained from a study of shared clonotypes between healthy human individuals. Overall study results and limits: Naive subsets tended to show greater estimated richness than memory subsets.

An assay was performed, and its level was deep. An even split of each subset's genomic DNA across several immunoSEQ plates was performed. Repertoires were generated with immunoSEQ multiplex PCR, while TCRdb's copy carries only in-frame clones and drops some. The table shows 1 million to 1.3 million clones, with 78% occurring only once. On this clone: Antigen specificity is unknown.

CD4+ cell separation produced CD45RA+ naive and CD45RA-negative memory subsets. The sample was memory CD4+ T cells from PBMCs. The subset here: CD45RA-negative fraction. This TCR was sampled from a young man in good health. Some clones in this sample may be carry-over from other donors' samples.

The CDR3 DNA follows: TGCGCCAGCAGCTTGGCGACAGGCTCGTACAATGAGCAGTTCTTC. Protein: CASSLATGSYNEQFF. The chain is built from TRBV5-1 and TRBJ2-1; D possibly corresponds to TRBD1 (6 bases). Trimming shortened V by 0 bases and J by 4 bases, and 11 bases separated the two germline ends. The V gene's germline CDR1 is SGHRS and CDR2 YFSETQ. This CDR3 contains 15 residues.